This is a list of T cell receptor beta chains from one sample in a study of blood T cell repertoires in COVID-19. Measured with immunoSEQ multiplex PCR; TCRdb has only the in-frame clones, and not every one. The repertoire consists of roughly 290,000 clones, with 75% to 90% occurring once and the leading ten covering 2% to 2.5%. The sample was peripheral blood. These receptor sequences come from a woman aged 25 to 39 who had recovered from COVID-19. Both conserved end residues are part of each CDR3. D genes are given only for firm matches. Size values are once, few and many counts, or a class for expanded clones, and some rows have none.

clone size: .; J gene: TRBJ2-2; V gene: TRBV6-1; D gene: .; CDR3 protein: CASSESGVVTGELFF; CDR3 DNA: TGTGCCAGCAGTGAATCGGGGGTCGTCACCGGGGAGCTGTTTTTT
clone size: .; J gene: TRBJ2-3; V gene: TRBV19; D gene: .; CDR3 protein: CASSPTGGGVADTQYF; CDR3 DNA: TGTGCCAGTAGTCCTACAGGGGGGGGTGTGGCAGATACGCAGTATTTT
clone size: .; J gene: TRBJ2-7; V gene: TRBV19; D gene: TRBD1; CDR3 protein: CASMGDSSYEQYF; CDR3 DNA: TGTGCCAGTATGGGGGACAGCTCCTACGAGCAGTACTTC
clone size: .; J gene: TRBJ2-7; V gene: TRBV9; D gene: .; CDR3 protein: CASSPRFATTYEQYF; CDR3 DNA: TGTGCCAGCAGCCCCAGATTTGCCACCACCTACGAGCAGTACTTC
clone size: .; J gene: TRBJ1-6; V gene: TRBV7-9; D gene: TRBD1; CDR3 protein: CASRSTLGMTGTDNSPLHF; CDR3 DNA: TGTGCCAGCAGATCCACTCTGGGAATGACCGGGACAGATAATTCACCCCTCCACTTT
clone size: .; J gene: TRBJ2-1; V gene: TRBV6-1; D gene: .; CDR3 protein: CASSERAPEQFF; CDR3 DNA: TGTGCCAGCAGTGAAAGAGCTCCAGAGCAGTTCTTC
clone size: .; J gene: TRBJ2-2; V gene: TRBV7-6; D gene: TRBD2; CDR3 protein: CASSLAGGPIGELFF; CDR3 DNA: TGTGCCAGCAGCTTGGCGGGGGGGCCGATCGGGGAGCTGTTTTTT
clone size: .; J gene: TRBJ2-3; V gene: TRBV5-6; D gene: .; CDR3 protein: CASSLDASAIHTDTQYF; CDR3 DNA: TGTGCCAGCAGCTTGGATGCCAGCGCAATTCACACAGATACGCAGTATTTT
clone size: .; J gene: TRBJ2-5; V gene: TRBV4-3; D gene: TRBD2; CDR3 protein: CASSPKTSEETQYF; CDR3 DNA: TGCGCCAGCAGCCCCAAGACTAGCGAAGAGACCCAGTACTTC
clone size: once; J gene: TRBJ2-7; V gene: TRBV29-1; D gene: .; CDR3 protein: CSVSGGVAYEQYF; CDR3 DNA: TGCAGCGTTTCCGGGGGAGTCGCCTACGAGCAGTACTTC